The source of this T cell receptor beta chain is a study of post-analysis software for immune sequencing data. CDR3 size: 15 residues. V was clipped by 1 base and J by 7 bases, with 14 bases between them. Germline lookup yields CDR1 SGHRS and CDR2 YFSETQ. Libraries were made from TCR beta cDNA, and they carried unique molecular identifiers. T cells numbering about 0.85 to 10 million gave rise to a few hundred thousand cDNA molecules. TCRdb redid the calling of the PCR reads with MiXCR, one entry per CDR3 protein. The sample includes 430,000 or so distinct CDR3 sequences, approximately 42% of them seen just once. To note about this clonotype: What it recognizes is unknown.

The study, taken as a whole, reports: TRBV5-6, TRBV5-1 and TRBV20-1 were among 4 or 5 TRBV segments more frequent in patients than controls.

Sequencing was done on a sample of blood. This receptor was identified in a girl aged 2-10 years with multiple sclerosis. This chain links TRBV5-1 with TRBJ1-4; D gene unclear. The CDR3 DNA sequence: TGCGCCAGCAGCTTGCATCAGACGACGGGTGAAAAACTGTTTTTT. Translation gives CASSLHQTTGEKLFF.